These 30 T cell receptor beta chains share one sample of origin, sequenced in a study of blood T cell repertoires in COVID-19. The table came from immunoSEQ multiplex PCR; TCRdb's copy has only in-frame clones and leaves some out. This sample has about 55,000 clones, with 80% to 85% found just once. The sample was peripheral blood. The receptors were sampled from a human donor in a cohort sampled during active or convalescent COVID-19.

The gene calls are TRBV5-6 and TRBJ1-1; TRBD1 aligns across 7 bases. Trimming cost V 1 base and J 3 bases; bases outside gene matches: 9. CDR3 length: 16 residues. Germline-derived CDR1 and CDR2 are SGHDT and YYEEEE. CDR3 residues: CASSLRAGGLDTEAFF. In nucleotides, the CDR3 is TGTGCCAGCAGCTTGAGGGCAGGGGGACTTGACACTGAAGCTTTCTTT.

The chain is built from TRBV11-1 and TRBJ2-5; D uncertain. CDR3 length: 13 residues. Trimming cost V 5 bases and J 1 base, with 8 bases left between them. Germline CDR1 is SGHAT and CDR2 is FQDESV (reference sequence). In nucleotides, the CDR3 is TGTGCCAGCAGCCGGCGGTTCCAAGAGACCCAGTACTTC. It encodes CASSRRFQETQYF.

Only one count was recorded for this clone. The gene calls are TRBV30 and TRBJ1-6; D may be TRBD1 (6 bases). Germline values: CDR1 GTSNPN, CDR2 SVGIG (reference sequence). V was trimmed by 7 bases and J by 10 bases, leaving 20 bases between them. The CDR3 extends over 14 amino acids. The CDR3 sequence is CASTQGYVGSPLHF. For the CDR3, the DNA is TGTGCCTCCACTCAGGGGTATGTCGGCTCACCCCTCCACTTT.

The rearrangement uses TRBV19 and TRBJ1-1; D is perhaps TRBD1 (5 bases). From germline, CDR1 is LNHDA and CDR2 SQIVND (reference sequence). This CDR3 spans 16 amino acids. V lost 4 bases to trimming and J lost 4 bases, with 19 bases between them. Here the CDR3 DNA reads TGTGCCAGTAGTACCGGGGGAGCTCGTGGGGTCACTGAAGCTTTCTTT. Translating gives CASSTGGARGVTEAFF.

The CDR3 is CASSGHRTNTEAFF. CDR3 bases: TGTGCCAGTAGCGGGCACCGGACTAACACTGAAGCTTTCTTT. The genes are TRBV19 and TRBJ1-1, with D hard to call. CDR1 is LNHDA and CDR2 is SQIVND in the germline V gene (reference sequence). CDR3 length equals 14 residues. V lost 6 bases and J lost 2, with 13 bases in between.

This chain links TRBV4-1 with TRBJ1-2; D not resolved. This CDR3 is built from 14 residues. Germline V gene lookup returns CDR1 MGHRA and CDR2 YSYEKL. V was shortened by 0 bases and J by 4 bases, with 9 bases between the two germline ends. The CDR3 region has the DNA TGCGCCAGCAGCCAAGATGCCTTTAGCTATGGCTACACCTTC. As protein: CASSQDAFSYGYTF.

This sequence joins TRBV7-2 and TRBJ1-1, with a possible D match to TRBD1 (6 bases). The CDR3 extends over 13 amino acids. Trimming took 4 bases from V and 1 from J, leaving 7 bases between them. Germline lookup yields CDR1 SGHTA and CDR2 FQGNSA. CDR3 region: CASSYRANTEAFF. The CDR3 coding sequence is TGTGCCAGCAGCTACAGGGCGAACACTGAAGCTTTCTTT.

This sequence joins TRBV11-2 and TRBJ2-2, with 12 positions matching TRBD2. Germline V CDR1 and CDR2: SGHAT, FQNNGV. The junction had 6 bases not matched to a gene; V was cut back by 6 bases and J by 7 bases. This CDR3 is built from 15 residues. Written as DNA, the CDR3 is TGTGCCAGCAGGACTCTAGCGGGGGGGCTCGGGGAGCTGTTTTTT. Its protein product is CASRTLAGGLGELFF.

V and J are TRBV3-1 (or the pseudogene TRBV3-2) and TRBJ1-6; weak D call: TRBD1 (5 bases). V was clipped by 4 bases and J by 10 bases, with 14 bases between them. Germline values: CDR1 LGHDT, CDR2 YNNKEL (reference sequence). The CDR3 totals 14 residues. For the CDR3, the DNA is TGTGCCAGCAGCCCAGCGGGGCGAAAATCACCCCTCCACTTT. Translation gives CASSPAGRKSPLHF.

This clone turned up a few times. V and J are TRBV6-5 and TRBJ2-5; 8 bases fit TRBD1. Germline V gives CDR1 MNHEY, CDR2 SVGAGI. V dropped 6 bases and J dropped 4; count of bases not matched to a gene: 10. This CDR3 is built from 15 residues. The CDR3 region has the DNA TGTGCCAGCAGACGACTCCAGGGGGCGGGAGAGACCCAGTACTTC. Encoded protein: CASRRLQGAGETQYF.

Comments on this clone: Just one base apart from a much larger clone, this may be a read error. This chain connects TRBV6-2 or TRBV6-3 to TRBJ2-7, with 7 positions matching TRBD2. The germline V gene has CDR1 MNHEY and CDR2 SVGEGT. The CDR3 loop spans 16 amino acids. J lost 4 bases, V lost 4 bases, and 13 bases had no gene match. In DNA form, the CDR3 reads TGTGCCAGCAGTTTCTCGTCGGGACGGGGAGGGTACGAGCAGTACTTC. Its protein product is CASSFSSGRGGYEQYF.

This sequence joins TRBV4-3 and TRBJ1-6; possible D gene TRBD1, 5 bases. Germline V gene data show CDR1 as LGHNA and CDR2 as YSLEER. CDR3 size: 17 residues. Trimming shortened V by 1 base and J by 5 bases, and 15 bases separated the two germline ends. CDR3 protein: CASSQGGGQGNNSPLHF. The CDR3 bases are TGCGCCAGCAGCCAAGGGGGAGGCCAGGGTAATAATTCACCCCTCCACTTT.

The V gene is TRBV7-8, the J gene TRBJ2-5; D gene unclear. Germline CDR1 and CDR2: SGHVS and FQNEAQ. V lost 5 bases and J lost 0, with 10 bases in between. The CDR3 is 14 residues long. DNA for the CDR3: TGTGCCAGCAGCCGCACAGTGTACCAAGAGACCCAGTACTTC. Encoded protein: CASSRTVYQETQYF. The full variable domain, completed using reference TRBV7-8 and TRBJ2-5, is GAGVSQSPRYKVAKRGQDVALRCDPISGHVSLFWYQQALGQGPEFLTYFQNEAQLDKSGLPSDRFFAERPEGSVSTLKIQRTQQEDSAVYLCASSRTVYQETQYFGPGTRLLVL.

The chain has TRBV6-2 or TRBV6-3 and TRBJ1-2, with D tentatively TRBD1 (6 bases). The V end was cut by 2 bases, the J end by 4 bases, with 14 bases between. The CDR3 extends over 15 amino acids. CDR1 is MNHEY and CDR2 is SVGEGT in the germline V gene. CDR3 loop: CASSYIRGLFYGYTF. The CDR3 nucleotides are TGTGCCAGCAGTTACATCAGGGGTTTATTCTATGGCTACACCTTC.

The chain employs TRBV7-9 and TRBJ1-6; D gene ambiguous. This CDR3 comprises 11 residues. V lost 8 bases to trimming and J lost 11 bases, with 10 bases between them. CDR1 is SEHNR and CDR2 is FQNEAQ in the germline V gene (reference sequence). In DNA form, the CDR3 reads TGTGCCAGCGGTGGTGGGCCACCCCTCCACTTT. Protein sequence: CASGGGPPLHF. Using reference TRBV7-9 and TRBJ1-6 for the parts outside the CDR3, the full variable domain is DTGVSQNPRHKITKRGQNVTFRCDPISEHNRLYWYRQTLGQGPEFLTYFQNEAQLEKSRLLSDRFSAERPKGSFSTLEIQRTEQGDSAMYLCASGGGPPLHFGNGTRLTVT.

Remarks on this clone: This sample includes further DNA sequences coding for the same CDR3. CDR3 loop: CASKVRGGIDTQYF. The CDR3 coding sequence is TGTGCCAGTAAGGTCCGGGGGGGAATAGATACGCAGTATTTT. The chain couples TRBV19 to TRBJ2-3; 8 positions match TRBD2. This CDR3 has 14 residues. CDR1 and CDR2 (germline): LNHDA, SQIVND (reference sequence). Losses at the gene ends were 7 bases for V and 5 bases for J; bases not matched to a gene: 8.

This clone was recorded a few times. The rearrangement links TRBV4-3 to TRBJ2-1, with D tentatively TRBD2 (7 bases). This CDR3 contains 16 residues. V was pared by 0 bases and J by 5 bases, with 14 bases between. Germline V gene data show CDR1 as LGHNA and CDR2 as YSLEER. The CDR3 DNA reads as TGCGCCAGCAGCCAAGAAGAGGGCGGGGGCCACAATGAGCAGTTCTTC. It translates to CASSQEEGGGHNEQFF.

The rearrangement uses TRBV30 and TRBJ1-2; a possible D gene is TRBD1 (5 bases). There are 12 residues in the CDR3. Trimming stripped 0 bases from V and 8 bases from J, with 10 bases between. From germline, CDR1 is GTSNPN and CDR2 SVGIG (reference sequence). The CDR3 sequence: CAWSVQGGGYTF. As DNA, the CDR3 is TGTGCCTGGAGTGTTCAGGGAGGGGGCTACACCTTC.

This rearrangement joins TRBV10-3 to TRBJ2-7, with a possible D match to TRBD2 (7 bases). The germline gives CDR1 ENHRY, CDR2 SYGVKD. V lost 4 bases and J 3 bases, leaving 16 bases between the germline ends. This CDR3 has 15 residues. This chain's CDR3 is CAISARAGARYEQYF. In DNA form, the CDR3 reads TGTGCCATCAGTGCCAGGGCGGGGGCCCGCTACGAGCAGTACTTC.

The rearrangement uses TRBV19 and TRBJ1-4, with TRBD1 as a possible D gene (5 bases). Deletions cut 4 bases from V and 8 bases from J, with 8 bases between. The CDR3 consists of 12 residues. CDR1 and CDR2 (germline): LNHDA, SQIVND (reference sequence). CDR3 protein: CASSTKGEKLFF. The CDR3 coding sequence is TGTGCCAGTAGTACCAAGGGGGAAAAACTGTTTTTT.

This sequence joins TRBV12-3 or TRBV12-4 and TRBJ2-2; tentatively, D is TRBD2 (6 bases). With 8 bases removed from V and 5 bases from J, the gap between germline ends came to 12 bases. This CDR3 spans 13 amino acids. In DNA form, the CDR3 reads TGTGCCAGCCCCCCACGGGGGACCGGGGAGCTGTTTTTT. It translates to CASPPRGTGELFF.

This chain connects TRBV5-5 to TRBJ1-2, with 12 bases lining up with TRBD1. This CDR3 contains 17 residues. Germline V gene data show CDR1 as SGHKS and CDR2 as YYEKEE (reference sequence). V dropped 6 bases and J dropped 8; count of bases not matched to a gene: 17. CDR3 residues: CASTVSRWDRGRGGYTF. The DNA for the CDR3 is TGTGCCAGCACCGTCAGTCGTTGGGACAGGGGGCGAGGGGGCTACACCTTC.

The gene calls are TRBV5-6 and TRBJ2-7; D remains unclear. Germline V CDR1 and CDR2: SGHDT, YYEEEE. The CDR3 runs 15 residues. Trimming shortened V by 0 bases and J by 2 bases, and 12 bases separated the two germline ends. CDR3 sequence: CASSLESRFPYEQYF. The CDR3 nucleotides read TGTGCCAGCAGCTTGGAGTCTAGGTTTCCCTACGAGCAGTACTTC.

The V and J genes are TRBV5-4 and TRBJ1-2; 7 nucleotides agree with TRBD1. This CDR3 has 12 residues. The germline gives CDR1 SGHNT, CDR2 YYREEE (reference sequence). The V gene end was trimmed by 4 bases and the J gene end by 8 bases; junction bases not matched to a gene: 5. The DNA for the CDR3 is TGTGCCAGCAGCCCCACAGGGGCCGGCTACACCTTC. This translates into CASSPTGAGYTF.

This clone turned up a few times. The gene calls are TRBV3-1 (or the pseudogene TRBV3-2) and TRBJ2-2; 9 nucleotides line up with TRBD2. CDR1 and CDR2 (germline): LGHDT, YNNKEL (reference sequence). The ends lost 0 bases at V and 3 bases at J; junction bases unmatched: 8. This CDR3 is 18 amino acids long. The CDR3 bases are TGTGCCAGCAGCCAAGAGGGAGGACTAGCGTCGTACACCGGGGAGCTGTTTTTT. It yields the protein CASSQEGGLASYTGELFF.

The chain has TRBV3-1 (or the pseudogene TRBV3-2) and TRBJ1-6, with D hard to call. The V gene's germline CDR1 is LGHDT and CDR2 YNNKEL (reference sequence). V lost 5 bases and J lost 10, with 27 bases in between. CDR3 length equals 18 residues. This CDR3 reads CASSEKNDPRGRWSPLHF. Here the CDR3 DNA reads TGTGCCAGCAGCGAAAAAAACGACCCCCGCGGGCGGTGGTCACCCCTCCACTTT.

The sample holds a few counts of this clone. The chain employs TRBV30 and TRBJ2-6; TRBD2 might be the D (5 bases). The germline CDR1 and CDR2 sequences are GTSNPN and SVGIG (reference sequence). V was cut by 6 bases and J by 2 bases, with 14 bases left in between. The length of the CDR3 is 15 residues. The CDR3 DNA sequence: TGTGCCTGCCGACTTATGGGAGCTGGGGCCAACGTCCTGACTTTC. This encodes CACRLMGAGANVLTF. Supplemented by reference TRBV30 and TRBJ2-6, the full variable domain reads SQTIHQWPATLVQPVGSPLSLECTVEGTSNPNLYWYRQAAGRGLQLLFYSVGIGQISSEVPQNLSASRPQDRQFILSSKKLLLSDSGFYLCACRLMGAGANVLTFGAGSRLTVL.

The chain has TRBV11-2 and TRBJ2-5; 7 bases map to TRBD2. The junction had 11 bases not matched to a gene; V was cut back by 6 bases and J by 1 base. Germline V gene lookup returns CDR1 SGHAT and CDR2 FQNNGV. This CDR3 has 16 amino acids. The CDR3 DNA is TGTGCCAGCAGACGGAGGGTTTCGGGGGGCCAAGAGACCCAGTACTTC. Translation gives CASRRRVSGGQETQYF.

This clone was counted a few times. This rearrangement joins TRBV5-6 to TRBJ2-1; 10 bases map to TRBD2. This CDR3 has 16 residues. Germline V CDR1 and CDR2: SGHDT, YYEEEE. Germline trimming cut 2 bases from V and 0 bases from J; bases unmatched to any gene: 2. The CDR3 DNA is TGTGCCAGCAGCTTTCGGACTAGCGGCTCCTACAATGAGCAGTTCTTC. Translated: CASSFRTSGSYNEQFF.

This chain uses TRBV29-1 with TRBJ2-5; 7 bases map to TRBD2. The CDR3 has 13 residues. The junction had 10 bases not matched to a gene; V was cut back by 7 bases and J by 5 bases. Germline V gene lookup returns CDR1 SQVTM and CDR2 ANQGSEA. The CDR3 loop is CSAPVAAGETQYF. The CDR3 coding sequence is TGCAGCGCACCGGTAGCAGCGGGGGAGACCCAGTACTTC.